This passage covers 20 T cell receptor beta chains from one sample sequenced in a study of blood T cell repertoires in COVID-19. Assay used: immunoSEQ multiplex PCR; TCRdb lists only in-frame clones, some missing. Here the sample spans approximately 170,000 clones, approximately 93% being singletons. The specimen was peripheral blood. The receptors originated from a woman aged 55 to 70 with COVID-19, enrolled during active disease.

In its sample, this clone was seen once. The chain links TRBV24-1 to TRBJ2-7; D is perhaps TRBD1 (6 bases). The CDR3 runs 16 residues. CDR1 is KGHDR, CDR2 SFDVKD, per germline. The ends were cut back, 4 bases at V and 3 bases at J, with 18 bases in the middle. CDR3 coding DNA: TGTGCCACCAGTGACACACAGGGTTTTAAGGACTACGAGCAGTACTTC. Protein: CATSDTQGFKDYEQYF.

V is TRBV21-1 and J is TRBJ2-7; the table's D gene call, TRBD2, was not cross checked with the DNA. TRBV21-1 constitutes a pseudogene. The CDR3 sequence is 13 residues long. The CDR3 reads CASAPGLTHEQYF. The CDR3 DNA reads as TGTGCCAGCGCTCCTGGACTAACCCACGAGCAGTACTTC.

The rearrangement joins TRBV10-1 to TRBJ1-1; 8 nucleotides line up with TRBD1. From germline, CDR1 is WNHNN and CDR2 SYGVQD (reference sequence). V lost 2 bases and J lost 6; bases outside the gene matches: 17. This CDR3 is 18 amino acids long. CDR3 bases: TGCGCCAGCAGTGAGCCCCCTTACTTACAGGGGGGGACGGCTGAAGCTTTCTTT. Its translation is CASSEPPYLQGGTAEAFF.

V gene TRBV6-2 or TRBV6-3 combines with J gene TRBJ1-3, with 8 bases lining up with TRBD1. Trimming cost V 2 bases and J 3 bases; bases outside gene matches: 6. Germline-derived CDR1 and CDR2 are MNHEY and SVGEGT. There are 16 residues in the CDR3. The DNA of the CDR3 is TGTGCCAGCAGTTACCAGGACAGGGTAGATGGAAACACCATATATTTT. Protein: CASSYQDRVDGNTIYF.

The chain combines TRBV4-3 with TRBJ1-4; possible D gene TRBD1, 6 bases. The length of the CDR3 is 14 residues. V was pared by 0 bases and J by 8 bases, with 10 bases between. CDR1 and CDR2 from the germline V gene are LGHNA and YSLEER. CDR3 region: CASSQDRGPEKLFF. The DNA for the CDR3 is TGCGCCAGCAGCCAAGACAGGGGCCCCGAAAAACTGTTTTTT.

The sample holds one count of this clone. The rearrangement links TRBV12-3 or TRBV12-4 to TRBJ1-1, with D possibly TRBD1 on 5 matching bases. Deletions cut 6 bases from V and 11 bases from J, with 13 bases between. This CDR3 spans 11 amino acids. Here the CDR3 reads CASSDSPEAFF. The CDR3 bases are TGTGCCAGCAGCGACAGCCCCGAGGCTTTCTTT.

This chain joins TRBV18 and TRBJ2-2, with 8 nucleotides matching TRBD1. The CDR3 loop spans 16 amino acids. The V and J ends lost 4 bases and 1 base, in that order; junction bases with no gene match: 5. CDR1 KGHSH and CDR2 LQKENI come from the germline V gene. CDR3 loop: CASSRRGTGNTGELFF. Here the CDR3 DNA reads TGTGCCAGCTCACGGCGCGGGACAGGGAACACCGGGGAGCTGTTTTTT.

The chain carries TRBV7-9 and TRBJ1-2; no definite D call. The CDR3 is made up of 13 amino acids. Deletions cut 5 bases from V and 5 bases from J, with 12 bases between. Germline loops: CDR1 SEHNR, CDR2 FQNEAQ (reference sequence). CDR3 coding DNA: TGTGCCAGCAGCAATAGCCCGGCATATGGCTACACCTTC. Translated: CASSNSPAYGYTF.

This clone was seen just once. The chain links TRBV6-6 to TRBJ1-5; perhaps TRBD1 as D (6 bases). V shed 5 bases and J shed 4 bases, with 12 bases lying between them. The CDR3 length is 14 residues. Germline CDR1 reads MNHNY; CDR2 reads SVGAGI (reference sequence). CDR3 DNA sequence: TGTGCCAGCAGTGCGACAGGACTTAATCAGCCCCAGCATTTT. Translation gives CASSATGLNQPQHF.

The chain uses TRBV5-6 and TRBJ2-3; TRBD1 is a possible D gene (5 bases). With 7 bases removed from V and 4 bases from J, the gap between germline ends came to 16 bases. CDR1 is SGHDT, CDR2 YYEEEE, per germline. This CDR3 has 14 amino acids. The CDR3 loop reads CASVLQGSSDTQYF. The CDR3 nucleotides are TGTGCCAGCGTGCTCCAGGGAAGTTCAGATACGCAGTATTTT.

In DNA form, the CDR3 reads TGTGCCAGTAGTAGGGCCGTCCGACCTGGGGCCAACGTCCTGACTTTC. Residues: CASSRAVRPGANVLTF. The chain couples TRBV19 to TRBJ2-6; D is ambiguous. Germline-derived CDR1 and CDR2 are LNHDA and SQIVND (reference sequence). V dropped 4 bases and J dropped 2 bases, with 12 bases sitting between them. The CDR3 has 16 amino acids.

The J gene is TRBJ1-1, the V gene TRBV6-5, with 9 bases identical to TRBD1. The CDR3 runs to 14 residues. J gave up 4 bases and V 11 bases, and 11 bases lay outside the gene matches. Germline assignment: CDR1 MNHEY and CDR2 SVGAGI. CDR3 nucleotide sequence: TGTGCCGGAGTAACAGGGGGCATCAGCACTGAAGCTTTCTTT. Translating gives CAGVTGGISTEAFF.

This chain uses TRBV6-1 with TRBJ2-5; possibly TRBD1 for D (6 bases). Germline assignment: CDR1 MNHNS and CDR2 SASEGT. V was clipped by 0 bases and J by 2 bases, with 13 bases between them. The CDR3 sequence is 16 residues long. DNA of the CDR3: TGTGCCAGCAGTGAAGCAACAGGGTCTCTTCAAGAGACCCAGTACTTC. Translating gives CASSEATGSLQETQYF.

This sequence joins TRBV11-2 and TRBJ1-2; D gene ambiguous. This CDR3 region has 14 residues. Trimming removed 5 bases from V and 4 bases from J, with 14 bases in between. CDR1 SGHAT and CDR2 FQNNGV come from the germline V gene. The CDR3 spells CASSPERETYGYTF. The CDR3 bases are TGTGCCAGCAGCCCAGAAAGGGAGACCTATGGCTACACCTTC.

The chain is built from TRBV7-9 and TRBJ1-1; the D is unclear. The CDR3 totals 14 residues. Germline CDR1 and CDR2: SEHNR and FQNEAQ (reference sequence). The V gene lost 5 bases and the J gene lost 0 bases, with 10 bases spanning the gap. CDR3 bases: TGTGCCAGCAGCACCAGGATCTTGAACACTGAAGCTTTCTTT. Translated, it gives CASSTRILNTEAFF.

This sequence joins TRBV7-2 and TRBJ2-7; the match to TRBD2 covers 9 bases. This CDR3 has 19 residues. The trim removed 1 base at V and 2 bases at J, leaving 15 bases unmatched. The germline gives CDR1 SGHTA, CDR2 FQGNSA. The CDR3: CASSLVGVSRGGAPYEQYF. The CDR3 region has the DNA TGTGCCAGCAGCTTAGTCGGTGTATCACGCGGGGGGGCGCCCTACGAGCAGTACTTC.

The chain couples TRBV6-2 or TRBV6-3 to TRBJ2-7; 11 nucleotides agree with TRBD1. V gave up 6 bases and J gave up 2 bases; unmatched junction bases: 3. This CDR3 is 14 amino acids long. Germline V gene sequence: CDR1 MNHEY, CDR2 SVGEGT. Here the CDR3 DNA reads TGTGCCAGCAGCGGGACAGGGGGTACCTACGAGCAGTACTTC. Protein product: CASSGTGGTYEQYF.

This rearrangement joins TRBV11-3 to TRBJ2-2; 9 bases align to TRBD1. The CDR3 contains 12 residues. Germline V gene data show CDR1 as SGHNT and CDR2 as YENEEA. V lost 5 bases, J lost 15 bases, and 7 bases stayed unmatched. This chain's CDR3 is CASSPGTGRVFF. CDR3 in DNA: TGTGCCAGCAGCCCCGGGACAGGGAGGGTGTTTTTT.

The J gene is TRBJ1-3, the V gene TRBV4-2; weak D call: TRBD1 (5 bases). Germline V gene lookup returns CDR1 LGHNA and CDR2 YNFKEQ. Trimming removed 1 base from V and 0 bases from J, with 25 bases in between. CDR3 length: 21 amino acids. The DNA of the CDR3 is TGTGCCAGCAGCCAAGCAAAAATATCTAGGACACCCAAACTCTCTGGAAACACCATATATTTT. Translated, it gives CASSQAKISRTPKLSGNTIYF.

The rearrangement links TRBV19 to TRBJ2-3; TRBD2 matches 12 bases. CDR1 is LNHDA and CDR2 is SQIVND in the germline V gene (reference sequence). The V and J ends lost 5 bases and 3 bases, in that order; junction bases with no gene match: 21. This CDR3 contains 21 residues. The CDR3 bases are TGTGCCAGTAGTTACGCGTCCGGCCTAGCGGGGGGGCGGACTAAGACAGATACGCAGTATTTT. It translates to CASSYASGLAGGRTKTDTQYF.